Here is one T cell receptor (beta chain) with its context. What it binds is not known. This sample stems from a study of tumor-infiltrating lymphocytes in primary liver carcinoma. Study-wide findings and caveats: Tumor region pairs outstripped tumor-adjacent and tumor-blood pairs in overlap.

Germline CDR1 and CDR2: SGHAT and FQNNGV. V was pared by 6 bases and J by 7 bases, with 16 bases between. This CDR3 spans 14 amino acids. cDNA specific to TCR beta was made from approximately 500 ng of total RNA, with a constant-region primer employed for priming. ARM-PCR was slightly modified, and three nested multiplex PCR rounds with it gave rise to the TCR beta libraries. The two initial PCR rounds, approximately 10 cycles each, used TRBV1-TRBV30 forward and C-beta reverse primers. TCRdb reanalysed the multiplex PCR reads using MiXCR and keeps one entry per CDR3 protein. The repertoire holds 65,000 to 90,000 distinct CDR3 sequences, with 72% as singletons. From about 19-30 mg of unsorted bulk tissue, DNA and RNA were co-extracted together. No treatment had been given to the patients, who were chronically infected with HBV.

This sequence originates from a man aged 35 to 55 with primary liver carcinoma and hepatitis B virus infection. The sample taken for sequencing was liver tumor tissue from sampling region 1. Subset: tumor region T1, superior pole. V gene TRBV11-2 combines with J gene TRBJ2-1; D gene unclear. The CDR3 DNA reads TGTGCCAGCAGTTCTGCTGCAGGCAGTAATGAGCAGTTCTTC. This encodes CASSSAAGSNEQFF.